One sample yielded the 25 T cell receptor beta chains listed below, sequenced in a study of T cells in Graves' hyperthyroidism and ophthalmopathy. TCR beta CDR3 region amplification was performed from RNA transcripts. With the HTBI primer set, the TCR CDR3 went through a first round of RT-PCR. One entry per CDR3 protein results from TCRdb running MiXCR on the multiplex PCR reads. The sample consists of 490,000 or so distinct CDR3 sequences, just under 20% of them appearing once. The sequencing input was blood. The receptors were gathered from a man aged 35 to 55 with Graves' ophthalmopathy.

With regard to this clonotype: Relative to the germline gene, one junction end is altered; a read error may explain this. The V gene is TRBV2, the J gene TRBJ2-7, with D possibly being TRBD1 or TRBD2 (6 bases each). Germline values: CDR1 SNHLY, CDR2 FYNNEI. The CDR3 is 14 residues long. The CDR3: CASSHGGTTYEQYF. CDR3 nucleotides: TGCGCCAGCAGCCATGGGGGGACAACCTACGAGCAGTACTTC.

This clonotype was counted between two and nine times. In DNA form, the CDR3 reads TGTGCCAGCAGCCAAGATGGCCAGGGATGGAGGCAAGAGACCCAGTACTTC. This translates into CASSQDGQGWRQETQYF. V usage is TRBV4-2 and J usage is TRBJ2-5, with D possibly being TRBD1 or TRBD2 (5 bases each). Between the trimmed V and J ends, which lost 0 bases and 2 bases, there was a span of 16 bases. CDR1 is LGHNA and CDR2 is YNFKEQ in the germline V gene. The CDR3 contains 17 residues.

V and J are TRBV3-1 and TRBJ1-1; TRBD1 aligns across 7 bases. The V gene end was trimmed by 0 bases and the J gene end by 1 base; junction bases not matched to a gene: 8. The CDR3 is 17 amino acids. The germline V gene encodes CDR1 LGHDT and CDR2 YNNKEL (reference sequence). In DNA, the CDR3 is TGTGCCAGCAGCCAAGATATTGGAGGGGGCAGGAACACTGAAGCTTTCTTT. As protein: CASSQDIGGGRNTEAFF.

V gene TRBV2 combines with J gene TRBJ2-3, with 8 nucleotides matching TRBD2. CDR1 SNHLY and CDR2 FYNNEI come from the germline V gene. The V segment lost 6 bases and the J segment 2 bases; nucleotides outside the gene matches: 7. CDR3 length: 15 residues. The CDR3 region is CASREIAGYTDTQYF. The CDR3 DNA sequence: TGTGCCAGCAGAGAAATAGCGGGATACACAGATACGCAGTATTTT.

This clonotype was counted only a few times. The chain joins TRBV29-1 to TRBJ2-5; the D is unclear. Germline V gives CDR1 SQVTM, CDR2 ANQGSEA. Trimming removed 4 bases from V and 5 bases from J, with 8 bases in between. The CDR3 covers 11 residues. The CDR3 spells CSVAHGETQYF. CDR3 in DNA: TGCAGCGTTGCCCACGGGGAGACCCAGTACTTC.

V usage is TRBV14 and J usage is TRBJ2-1, with D perhaps being TRBD1 or TRBD2 (5 bases each). V was shortened by 2 bases and J by 3 bases, with 17 bases between the two germline ends. The CDR3 extends over 17 amino acids. Germline V CDR1 and CDR2: SGHDN, FVKESK. For the CDR3, the DNA is TGTGCCAGCAGCCAACAAGACTGGGGCGGAGGCTACAATGAGCAGTTCTTC. Its translation: CASSQQDWGGGYNEQFF. Looking up the rest from reference TRBV14 and TRBJ2-1 gives the full variable domain: EAGVTQFPSHSVIEKGQTVTLRCDPISGHDNLYWYRRVMGKEIKFLLHFVKESKQDESGMPNNRFLAERTGGTYSTLKVQPAELEDSGVYFCASSQQDWGGGYNEQFFGPGTRLTVL.

This chain links TRBV5-5 with TRBJ2-3, with 7 bases identical to TRBD2. J lost 1 base, V lost 2 bases, and 13 bases had no gene match. This CDR3 spans 18 amino acids. The V gene's germline CDR1 is SGHKS and CDR2 YYEKEE (reference sequence). The CDR3 region is CASSFRGRALRGTDTQYF. In nucleotides, the CDR3 is TGTGCCAGCAGCTTCCGGGGGAGGGCCTTGAGGGGCACAGATACGCAGTATTTT. The full variable domain, completed using reference TRBV5-5 and TRBJ2-3, is DAGVTQSPTHLIKTRGQQVTLRCSPISGHKSVSWYQQVLGQGPQFIFQYYEKEERGRGNFPDRFSARQFPNYSSELNVNALLLGDSALYLCASSFRGRALRGTDTQYFGPGTRLTVL.

In this sample, this clonotype turned up a few times. The chain carries TRBV5-1 and TRBJ1-1; TRBD1 might be the D (5 bases). This CDR3 has 14 residues. Trimming stripped 2 bases from V and 3 bases from J, with 11 bases between. Germline V gene lookup returns CDR1 SGHRS and CDR2 YFSETQ. The CDR3 loop is CASSFGGGYTEAFF. CDR3 coding DNA: TGCGCCAGCAGCTTCGGGGGAGGGTACACTGAAGCTTTCTTT. Using reference TRBV5-1 and TRBJ1-1 for the parts outside the CDR3, the full variable domain is KAGVTQTPRYLIKTRGQQVTLSCSPISGHRSVSWYQQTPGQGLQFLFEYFSETQRNKGNFPGRFSGRQFSNSRSEMNVSTLELGDSALYLCASSFGGGYTEAFFGQGTRLTVV.

Here the CDR3 DNA reads TGCAGTGCTCCTCCTGGGGGCCAAGAGACCCAGTACTTC. This gives the protein CSAPPGGQETQYF. The chain recombines TRBV20-1 with TRBJ2-5; the D gene could be TRBD1 or TRBD2 (5 bases each). The germline V gene encodes CDR1 DFQATT and CDR2 SNEGSKA (reference sequence). The CDR3 is made up of 13 amino acids. V was pared by 5 bases and J by 1 base, with 11 bases between.

This clonotype was counted a few times. The V gene is TRBV30, the J gene TRBJ1-4, with unresolved D. V gave up 7 bases and J gave up 4 bases, with 13 bases separating them. This CDR3 is built from 13 residues. Germline assignment: CDR1 GTSNPN and CDR2 SVGIG (reference sequence). The CDR3 spells CASSGLFNEKLFF. The CDR3 coding sequence is TGTGCCTCTTCCGGACTCTTTAATGAAAAACTGTTTTTT.

In this sample, this clonotype turned up a few times. The rearrangement joins TRBV28 to TRBJ2-5; 8 nucleotides align to TRBD2. This CDR3 is 15 amino acids long. Germline V gene data show CDR1 as MDHEN and CDR2 as SYDVKM. The V and J ends lost 5 bases and 1 base, in that order; junction bases with no gene match: 6. The CDR3 DNA is TGTGCCAGCAGTCGGGGGGGCCAACGCCAAGAGACCCAGTACTTC. Protein: CASSRGGQRQETQYF.

The chain has TRBV20-1 and TRBJ2-1; 7 bases match TRBD1. CDR3 length: 15 amino acids. Germline trimming cut 5 bases from V and 4 bases from J; bases unmatched to any gene: 11. Germline V gene lookup returns CDR1 DFQATT and CDR2 SNEGSKA (reference sequence). The CDR3 here is CSADRRDRHYNEQFF. The CDR3 nucleotides are TGCAGTGCTGACAGACGGGACAGACATTACAATGAGCAGTTCTTC.

The chain employs TRBV5-1 and TRBJ2-2; perhaps TRBD1 as D (6 bases). The CDR3 contains 15 residues. Germline V CDR1 and CDR2: SGHRS, YFSETQ. Trimming pared 4 bases from V and 6 bases from J, leaving 16 bases between. CDR3 residues: CASSGLQGKPGELFF. In DNA form, the CDR3 reads TGCGCCAGCAGCGGCCTACAGGGAAAACCCGGGGAGCTGTTTTTT.

At least ten counts were recorded for this clonotype. The V and J genes are TRBV28 and TRBJ2-7; D may be TRBD1 (5 bases). V was shortened by 5 bases and J by 3 bases, with 29 bases between the two germline ends. This CDR3 has 19 amino acids. The V gene's germline CDR1 is MDHEN and CDR2 SYDVKM. The CDR3 coding sequence is TGTGCCAGCAGTCCAACACAACCAACCAGGGTATTTCTCCTCTACGAGCAGTACTTC. This sequence encodes CASSPTQPTRVFLLYEQYF.

The chain is built from TRBV9 and TRBJ2-2, with 7 bases identical to TRBD2. CDR3 length: 14 amino acids. Losses at the gene ends were 0 bases for V and 5 bases for J; bases not matched to a gene: 1. Germline CDR1 and CDR2: SGDLS and YYNGEE. As DNA, the CDR3 is TGTGCCAGCAGCGTAGGCGGGGGAACCGGGGAGCTGTTTTTT. Translation gives CASSVGGGTGELFF.

This clonotype was seen a few times. The rearrangement uses TRBV6-1 and TRBJ1-2; D call uncertain. The CDR3 contains 15 residues. Trimming stripped 0 bases from V and 4 bases from J, with 12 bases between. Germline loops: CDR1 MNHNS, CDR2 SASEGT. CDR3 protein: CASSEAGGTVYGYTF. For the CDR3, the DNA is TGTGCCAGCAGTGAAGCGGGAGGTACCGTCTATGGCTACACCTTC.

This clonotype was seen only a few times. The chain links TRBV7-9 to TRBJ1-1; D is undetermined. The CDR3 totals 14 residues. Trimming shortened V by 3 bases and J by 7 bases, and 15 bases separated the two germline ends. The germline V gene encodes CDR1 SEHNR and CDR2 FQNEAQ (reference sequence). Here the CDR3 reads CASSFTSSGNEAFF. The CDR3 DNA follows: TGTGCCAGCAGCTTTACATCCTCGGGCAATGAAGCTTTCTTT.

The chain employs TRBV10-3 and TRBJ2-7; 13 bases match TRBD2. V lost 6 bases and J lost 6; bases outside the gene matches: 2. The CDR3 runs to 13 residues. CDR1 and CDR2 from the germline V gene are ENHRY and SYGVKD. This CDR3 reads CAISGTSGVEQYF. CDR3 DNA: TGTGCCATCAGCGGGACTAGCGGGGTCGAGCAGTACTTC.

V usage is TRBV19 and J usage is TRBJ1-6, with TRBD1 matching over 11 bases. V shed 8 bases, J shed 5 bases, and the junction held 5 bases outside the gene matches. CDR3 length: 15 residues. The germline V gene has CDR1 LNHDA and CDR2 SQIVND (reference sequence). CDR3 sequence: CASADRGQNNSPLHF. The CDR3 DNA reads TGTGCCAGTGCGGACAGGGGGCAAAATAATTCACCCCTCCACTTT.

This rearrangement joins TRBV14 to TRBJ2-1; D is unclear. Trimming removed 0 bases at V and 8 bases at J, with 14 bases between. Germline CDR1 SGHDN, CDR2 FVKESK. This CDR3 has 15 amino acids. The CDR3 loop reads CASSQEGPNWDEQFF. The CDR3 coding sequence is TGTGCCAGCAGCCAAGAAGGCCCCAACTGGGATGAGCAGTTCTTC.

This clonotype was recorded at least ten times. The chain links TRBV11-2 to TRBJ2-1, with D maybe TRBD2 (6 bases). The germline CDR1 and CDR2 sequences are SGHAT and FQNNGV. This CDR3 comprises 12 residues. Trimming removed 5 bases at V and 8 bases at J, with 10 bases between. CDR3 bases: TGTGCCAGCAGCCCCGGAGGGTATGAGCAGTTCTTC. This encodes CASSPGGYEQFF.

In this sample, this clonotype turned up many times. This chain links TRBV20-1 with TRBJ2-7; 8 bases agree with TRBD2. Trimming removed 6 bases from V and 6 bases from J; junction bases left unmatched: 16. There are 15 residues in the CDR3. The germline CDR1 and CDR2 sequences are DFQATT and SNEGSKA (reference sequence). The CDR3 protein is CSARGAQTGLAEQYF. The CDR3 coding sequence is TGCAGTGCGCGGGGGGCGCAGACTGGGTTGGCCGAGCAGTACTTC.

The rearrangement uses TRBV7-2 and TRBJ2-1, with a weak D call TRBD2 (5 bases). Trimming cost V 5 bases and J 6 bases, with 11 bases left between them. The CDR3 totals 13 residues. Germline CDR1 and CDR2: SGHTA and FQGNSA. This CDR3 is CASSRRLLNEQFF. The CDR3, as DNA: TGTGCCAGCAGCCGAAGACTACTCAATGAGCAGTTCTTC.

Worth noting for this clonotype: A clone one base away is much larger, so this may be a read error. This chain connects TRBV7-3 to TRBJ2-2; D is unclear. Germline lookup yields CDR1 SGHTA and CDR2 FQGTGA. Trimming removed 0 bases at V and 2 bases at J, with 4 bases between. The CDR3 loop spans 14 amino acids. This CDR3 is CASSLTRNTGELFF. CDR3 coding DNA: TGTGCCAGCAGCTTAACCAGAAACACCGGGGAGCTGTTTTTT.

The chain couples TRBV15 to TRBJ1-4; D is uncertain. Germline V gene sequence: CDR1 LNHNV, CDR2 YYDKDF (reference sequence). This CDR3 region has 14 residues. V was shortened by 5 bases and J by 11 bases, with 18 bases between the two germline ends. DNA for the CDR3: TGTGCCACCAGCCGGAGCCGTGACCGGAGGAAACTGTTTTTT. Translated, it gives CATSRSRDRRKLFF.